The 7 T cell receptor beta chains given below trace back to one sample, sequenced in a study of cytomegalovirus exposure and HLA in healthy donors. The PCR contained 60 Vbeta and 13 Jbeta primers. TCRdb's copy holds only in-frame clones and misses some; the assay was immunoSEQ multiplex PCR. The top ten hold around an eighth of the sample, which has roughly 120,000 clones, less than 85% seen once. Input material: PBMCs. The source of these receptors is a man younger than 45 in good health and CMV-seropositive.

The chain is built from TRBV7-8 and TRBJ1-3; TRBD1 might be the D (6 bases). CDR1 and CDR2 from the germline V gene are SGHVS and FQNEAQ. The V end was cut by 5 bases, the J end by 13 bases, with 15 bases between. This CDR3 is built from 12 residues. The CDR3: CASSLEQGRIYF. The CDR3 nucleotides are TGTGCCAGCAGCCTCGAACAGGGAAGGATATATTTT.

The genes are TRBV25-1 and TRBJ1-5; no clear D gene. Per germline, CDR1 MGHDK and CDR2 SYGVNS. The CDR3 spans 14 residues. V dropped 4 bases and J dropped 0 bases, with 7 bases sitting between them. CDR3 residues: CASSAGNSNQPQHF. The CDR3 DNA follows: TGTGCCAGCAGTGCGGGGAATAGCAATCAGCCCCAGCATTTT.

With regard to this clone: Other DNA sequences in the same sample also yield this CDR3. This sequence joins TRBV9 and TRBJ1-4, with 9 bases matching TRBD1. The CDR3 loop spans 15 amino acids. CDR1 is SGDLS, CDR2 YYNGEE, per germline. With 4 bases clipped from V and 7 bases from J, the junction kept 8 bases outside the gene matches. Here the CDR3 DNA reads TGTGCCAGCAGCACCTTGACAGGGGGTGCTGAAAAACTGTTTTTT. It is translated as CASSTLTGGAEKLFF. Variable domain in full (rest from reference TRBV9 and TRBJ1-4): DSGVTQTPKHLITATGQRVTLRCSPRSGDLSVYWYQQSLDQGLQFLIQYYNGEERAKGNILERFSAQQFPDLHSELNLSSLELGDSALYFCASSTLTGGAEKLFFGSGTQLSVL.

In this sample, this clone turned up a few times. The gene calls are TRBV5-1 and TRBJ2-5, with D maybe TRBD2 (7 bases). Germline lookup yields CDR1 SGHRS and CDR2 YFSETQ. The V gene lost 3 bases and the J gene lost 2 bases, with 11 bases spanning the gap. The CDR3 length is 14 residues. The CDR3 nucleotides read TGCGCCAGCAGCTGGGGGGGCAGTCAAGAGACCCAGTACTTC. Amino acid sequence: CASSWGGSQETQYF.

The rearrangement joins TRBV9 to TRBJ2-5; perhaps TRBD2 as D (6 bases). Trimming shortened V by 4 bases and J by 2 bases, and 12 bases separated the two germline ends. Germline V gene sequence: CDR1 SGDLS, CDR2 YYNGEE. The CDR3 sequence is 14 residues long. This chain's CDR3 is CASSPFGGQETQYF. The CDR3, as DNA: TGTGCCAGCAGCCCCTTCGGAGGGCAAGAGACCCAGTACTTC.

The CDR3 loop is CASSYSSSYNSPLHF. The CDR3, as DNA: TGTGCCAGCAGTTACTCTAGCTCCTATAATTCACCCCTCCACTTT. The chain employs TRBV28 and TRBJ1-6; D not certain. There are 15 residues in the CDR3. Germline loops: CDR1 MDHEN, CDR2 SYDVKM. Trimming took off 4 bases at V and 0 bases at J, with 7 bases between the two ends.

The chain is built from TRBV7-8 and TRBJ2-1, with D unresolved. CDR1 and CDR2 from the germline V gene are SGHVS and FQNEAQ. The CDR3 runs to 12 residues. V lost 2 bases and J 5 bases, leaving 4 bases between the germline ends. In nucleotides, the CDR3 is TGTGCCAGCAGCTTACTAAACAATGAGCAGTTCTTC. Translating it yields CASSLLNNEQFF.